Listed below are T cell receptor beta chains from one sample, sequenced in a study of blood T cell repertoires in COVID-19. TCRdb's copy holds only in-frame clones and misses some; the assay was immunoSEQ multiplex PCR. The repertoire holds around 110,000 clones, with 75% to 90% as singletons. The specimen sequenced was peripheral blood. These receptors originate from a man in his 70s with acute or convalescent COVID-19. The CDR3 runs from the conserved cysteine through the conserved F or W. A D gene is named only where the DNA matches it firmly.

>-|TRBJ2-1|TRBV5-5
TGTGCCAGCAGCCTAGTGGGGGGTGAGCAGTTCTTC
CASSLVGGEQFF
>-|TRBJ1-2|TRBV9
TGTGCCAGCAGCGTTCCCGACGATACCAGGGGATCGGGCGGCTACACCTTC
CASSVPDDTRGSGGYTF
>-|TRBJ2-1|TRBV6-1
TGTGCCAGCAGTGAAATCGATTCCCGCACTAATGAGCAGTTCTTC
CASSEIDSRTNEQFF
>-|TRBJ2-1|TRBV11-3
TGTGCCAGCAGCCCCGTTGGCCACAATGAGCAGTTCTTC
CASSPVGHNEQFF
>-|TRBJ1-1|TRBV5-1
TGCGCCAGCAGCTCCAACCCCCAGGGCGCCGTGAACACTGAAGCTTTCTTT
CASSSNPQGAVNTEAFF
>-|TRBJ2-3|TRBV10-3
TGTGCCATCAAGACTTCCGATACGCAGTATTTT
CAIKTSDTQYF
>TRBD2|TRBJ2-1|TRBV19
TGTGCCAGTAGTATTACGGCCCTAGCGGGGGGCAGACATGAGCAGTTCTTC
CASSITALAGGRHEQFF
>-|TRBJ2-1|TRBV7-3
TGTGCCAGCAGCTCCCCCACGGTCAGGGTACAGTTCTTC
CASSSPTVRVQFF
>TRBD1|TRBJ1-1|TRBV5-1
TGCGCCAGCAGTTCGGGACAGGCAATGAACACTGAAGCTTTCTTT
CASSSGQAMNTEAFF
>TRBD1|TRBJ1-4|TRBV2
TGTGCCAGCAGTGAATGGGACAGGGGAGGGGAAAAACTGTTTTTT
CASSEWDRGGEKLFF